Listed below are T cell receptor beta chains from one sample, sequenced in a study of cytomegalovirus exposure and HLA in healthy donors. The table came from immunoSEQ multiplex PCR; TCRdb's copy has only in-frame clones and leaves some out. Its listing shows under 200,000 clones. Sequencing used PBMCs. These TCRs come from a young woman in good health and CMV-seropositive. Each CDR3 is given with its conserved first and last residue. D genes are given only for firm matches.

CDR3: CASSETLAGEREEQFF
DNA: TGCGCCAGCTCCGAGACTCTAGCGGGAGAACGAGAAGAGCAGTTCTTC
J: TRBJ2-1
V: TRBV4-1
D: TRBD2

CDR3: CASSLDGGRNNEQFF
DNA: TGTGCCAGCAGCCTCGACGGGGGGCGGAACAATGAGCAGTTCTTC
J: TRBJ2-1
V: TRBV7-2
D: .

CDR3: CASSPRWQGNTEAFF
DNA: TGTGCCAGCAGCCCCCGGTGGCAGGGAAACACTGAAGCTTTCTTT
J: TRBJ1-1
V: TRBV5-4
D: .

CDR3: CASSFGYTGRSTGELFF
DNA: TGTGCCAGCAGCTTCGGGTACACGGGGAGGAGCACCGGGGAGCTGTTTTTT
J: TRBJ2-2
V: TRBV7-8
D: .

CDR3: CASSQAEWRNTEAFF
DNA: TGTGCCAGCAGCCAAGCAGAGTGGAGGAACACTGAAGCTTTCTTT
J: TRBJ1-1
V: TRBV14
D: .

CDR3: CASSLESPINYGYTF
DNA: TGCGCCAGCAGCTTGGAAAGCCCAATAAACTATGGCTACACCTTC
J: TRBJ1-2
V: TRBV5-1
D: .

CDR3: CASRSPSTDTQYF
DNA: TGTGCCAGCAGATCCCCTAGCACAGATACGCAGTATTTT
J: TRBJ2-3
V: TRBV5-4
D: .

CDR3: CAWSVLGTGEYGYTF
DNA: TGTGCCTGGAGTGTTCTGGGGACAGGGGAGTATGGCTACACCTTC
J: TRBJ1-2
V: TRBV30
D: TRBD1

CDR3: CASSLDVGLGTQYF
DNA: TGTGCCAGCAGCTTAGATGTGGGTCTAGGAACGCAGTATTTT
J: TRBJ2-3
V: TRBV7-2
D: .

CDR3: CASSPGDVFSLHF
DNA: TGCGCCAGCAGCCCAGGCGACGTTTTCTCCCTCCACTTT
J: TRBJ1-6
V: TRBV5-1
D: .

CDR3: CASSQVSANYGYTF
DNA: TGTGCCAGCAGCCAAGTCTCGGCTAACTATGGCTACACCTTC
J: TRBJ1-2
V: TRBV14
D: .

CDR3: CASSVDRGLGNSNQPQHF
DNA: TGTGCCAGCAGCGTGGACAGGGGGCTTGGGAATAGCAATCAGCCCCAGCATTTT
J: TRBJ1-5
V: TRBV5-6
D: TRBD1

CDR3: CASSMSGEETQYF
DNA: TGTGCCAGTAGTATGTCAGGGGAGGAGACCCAGTACTTC
J: TRBJ2-5
V: TRBV19
D: .

CDR3: CASSAGLAGATGELFF
DNA: TGTGCCAGCAGCGCAGGACTAGCGGGAGCCACCGGGGAGCTGTTTTTT
J: TRBJ2-2
V: TRBV9
D: TRBD2

CDR3: CASSPSSGTYNEQFF
DNA: TGCGCCAGCAGTCCGAGTAGCGGGACGTACAATGAGCAGTTCTTC
J: TRBJ2-1
V: TRBV4-1
D: TRBD2

CDR3: CASSVLAGGQETQYF
DNA: TGTGCCAGCAGCGTCCTAGCGGGGGGCCAAGAGACCCAGTACTTC
J: TRBJ2-5
V: TRBV2
D: TRBD2

CDR3: CSVELDSEGYEQYF
DNA: TGCAGCGTTGAGTTGGACAGCGAGGGATACGAGCAGTACTTC
J: TRBJ2-7
V: TRBV29-1
D: .

CDR3: CASSQSEAYEQYF
DNA: TGTGCCAGCAGCCAATCCGAGGCCTACGAGCAGTACTTC
J: TRBJ2-7
V: TRBV2
D: .

CDR3: CAISIDRGNSPLHF
DNA: TGTGCCATCAGTATCGACAGGGGGAATTCACCCCTCCACTTT
J: TRBJ1-6
V: TRBV10-3
D: TRBD1

CDR3: CASSLAASGDYNEQFF
DNA: TGTGCCAGCAGCCTTGCGGCCAGCGGGGATTACAATGAGCAGTTCTTC
J: TRBJ2-1
V: TRBV7-2
D: TRBD2

CDR3: CASSPHMGTGVNTGELFF
DNA: TGTGCCAGCAGTCCCCACATGGGCACGGGGGTCAACACCGGGGAGCTGTTTTTT
J: TRBJ2-2
V: TRBV11-2
D: .

CDR3: CASSPATGETGELFF
DNA: TGTGCCAGCTCACCAGCAACAGGGGAAACCGGGGAGCTGTTTTTT
J: TRBJ2-2
V: TRBV18
D: TRBD1

CDR3: CAISESMAGSYEQYF
DNA: TGTGCCATCAGTGAGTCAATGGCGGGGAGTTACGAGCAGTACTTC
J: TRBJ2-7
V: TRBV10-3
D: .

CDR3: CASRDGGQVNTEAFF
DNA: TGCGCCAGCAGAGATGGTGGACAGGTGAACACTGAAGCTTTCTTT
J: TRBJ1-1
V: TRBV5-1
D: TRBD1

CDR3: CASSLSASGGDTQYF
DNA: TGTGCCAGCAGCTTATCCGCTAGCGGGGGAGATACGCAGTATTTT
J: TRBJ2-3
V: TRBV11-2
D: TRBD2